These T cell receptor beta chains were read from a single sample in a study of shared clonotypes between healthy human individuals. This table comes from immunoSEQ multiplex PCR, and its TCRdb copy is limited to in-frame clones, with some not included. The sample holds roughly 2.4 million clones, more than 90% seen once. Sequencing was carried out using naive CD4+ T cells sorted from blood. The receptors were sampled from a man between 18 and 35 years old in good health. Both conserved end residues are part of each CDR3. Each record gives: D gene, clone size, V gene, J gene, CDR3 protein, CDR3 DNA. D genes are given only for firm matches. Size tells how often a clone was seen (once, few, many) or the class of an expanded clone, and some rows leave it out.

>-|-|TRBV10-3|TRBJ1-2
CATAHTTVGYTF
TGTGCCACCGCCCACACCACTGTTGGCTACACCTTC
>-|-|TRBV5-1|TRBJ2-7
CASSLNKRDFAEQYF
TGCGCCAGCAGCCTCAACAAAAGGGATTTCGCCGAGCAGTACTTC
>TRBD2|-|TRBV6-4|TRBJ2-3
CASSEGTSGRALPQYF
TGTGCCAGCAGTGAAGGGACTAGCGGGAGGGCCCTCCCGCAGTATTTT
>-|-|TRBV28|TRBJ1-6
CASSLMRSPLHF
TGTGCCAGCAGTCTAATGAGGTCACCCCTCCACTTT
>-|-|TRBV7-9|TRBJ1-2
CASSLDGARGYTF
TGTGCCAGCAGCTTAGATGGGGCAAGGGGCTACACCTTC
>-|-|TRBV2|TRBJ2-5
CASSPGEYQETQYF
TGTGCCAGCAGTCCGGGGGAGTACCAAGAGACCCAGTACTTC
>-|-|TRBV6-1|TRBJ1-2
CASSEEGYYGYTF
TGTGCCAGCAGTGAAGAGGGGTACTATGGCTACACCTTC
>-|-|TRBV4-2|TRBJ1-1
CASSLSRTSNTEAFF
TGTGCCAGCAGCCTCAGTAGAACATCGAACACTGAAGCTTTCTTT
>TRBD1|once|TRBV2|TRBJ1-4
CASSETGLVEKLFF
TGTGCCAGCAGCGAGACAGGGTTGGTTGAAAAACTGTTTTTT
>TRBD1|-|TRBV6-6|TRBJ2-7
CASSQTGAGGYEQYF
TGTGCCAGCAGTCAAACAGGGGCAGGGGGCTACGAGCAGTACTTC
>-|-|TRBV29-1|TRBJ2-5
CSVDILETQYF
TGCAGCGTCGACATTCTGGAGACCCAGTACTTC
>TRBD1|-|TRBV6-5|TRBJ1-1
CASSYSARGSFEAFF
TGTGCCAGCAGTTACTCTGCCAGGGGGAGCTTTGAAGCTTTCTTT
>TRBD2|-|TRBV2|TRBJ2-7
CASSEARGGEQYF
TGTGCCAGCAGTGAAGCGCGGGGGGGCGAGCAGTACTTC
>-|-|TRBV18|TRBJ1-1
CASSPLVTTEAFF
TGTGCCAGCTCACCACTGGTTACCACTGAAGCTTTCTTT
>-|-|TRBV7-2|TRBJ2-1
CASSLGTYNEQFF
TGTGCCAGCAGCTTAGGGACGTACAATGAGCAGTTCTTC
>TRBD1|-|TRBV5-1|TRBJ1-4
CASSLLTGADEKLFF
TGCGCCAGCAGCTTGCTGACAGGGGCAGATGAAAAACTGTTTTTT
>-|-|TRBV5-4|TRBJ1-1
CASSLPGDRNTEAFF
TGTGCCAGCAGCTTACCCGGCGATAGGAACACTGAAGCTTTCTTT
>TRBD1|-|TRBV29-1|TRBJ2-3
CSVRQGVSTDTQYF
TGCAGCGTTCGTCAGGGGGTTAGCACAGATACGCAGTATTTT
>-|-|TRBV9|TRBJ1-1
CASSVGRGNTEAFF
TGTGCCAGCAGCGTAGGGAGGGGGAACACTGAAGCTTTCTTT
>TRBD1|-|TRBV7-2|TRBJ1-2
CASSPDRGGYTF
TGTGCCAGCAGCCCGGACAGGGGTGGCTACACCTTC
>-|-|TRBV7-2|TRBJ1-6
CASSQVMNSPLHF
TGTGCCAGCAGCCAAGTGATGAATTCACCCCTCCACTTT
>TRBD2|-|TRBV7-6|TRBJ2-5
CASSTGLAGTQETQYF
TGTGCCAGCAGCACGGGACTAGCGGGGACCCAAGAGACCCAGTACTTC
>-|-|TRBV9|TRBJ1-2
CASSAGTSGYGYTF
TGTGCCAGCAGCGCCGGGACCTCGGGCTATGGCTACACCTTC
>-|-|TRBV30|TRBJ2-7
CAWSVPGWEAMEQYF
TGTGCCTGGAGTGTACCAGGGTGGGAGGCAATGGAGCAGTACTTC
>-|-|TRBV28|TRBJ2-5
CASSLRQDQETQYF
TGTGCCAGCAGTTTGAGACAGGACCAAGAGACCCAGTACTTC
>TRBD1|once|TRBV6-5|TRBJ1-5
CASRRLQGEGQPQHF
TGTGCCAGCAGACGTCTACAGGGGGAAGGTCAGCCCCAGCATTTT
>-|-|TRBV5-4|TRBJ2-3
CASSLVGSTDTQYF
TGTGCCAGCAGCTTGGTCGGGAGCACAGATACGCAGTATTTT
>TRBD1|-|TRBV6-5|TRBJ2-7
CASSYLTGDEQYF
TGTGCCAGCAGCTATCTAACAGGGGACGAGCAGTACTTC
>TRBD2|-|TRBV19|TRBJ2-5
CASKMTRLAGGPTPQETQYF
TGTGCCAGTAAAATGACCCGACTAGCGGGAGGACCAACTCCTCAAGAGACCCAGTACTTC
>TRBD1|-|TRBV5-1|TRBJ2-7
CASSLGAGGVYEQYF
TGCGCCAGCAGCTTGGGAGCAGGGGGTGTATACGAGCAGTACTTC
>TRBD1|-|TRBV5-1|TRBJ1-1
CASSPREGAGEAFF
TGCGCCAGCAGCCCGCGAGAGGGGGCGGGTGAAGCTTTCTTT
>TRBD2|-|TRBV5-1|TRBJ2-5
CASSLGASTSGQETQYF
TGCGCCAGCAGCTTGGGGGCTTCGACTAGCGGACAAGAGACCCAGTACTTC
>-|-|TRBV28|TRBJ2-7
CASSRDGPTYEQYF
TGTGCCAGCAGCCGAGATGGGCCGACCTACGAGCAGTACTTC
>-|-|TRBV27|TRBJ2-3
CASSPSPPNTDTQYF
TGTGCCAGCAGTCCGAGCCCCCCCAACACAGATACGCAGTATTTT
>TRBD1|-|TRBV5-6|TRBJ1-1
CASSVPGQGIPEAFF
TGTGCCAGCAGCGTTCCGGGACAGGGGATACCTGAAGCTTTCTTT
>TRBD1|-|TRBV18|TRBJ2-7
CASSVGGMSSYEQYF
TGTGCCAGCTCGGTAGGGGGCATGTCCTCCTACGAGCAGTACTTC
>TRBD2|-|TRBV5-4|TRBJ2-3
CASSTGLAGVSDTQYF
TGTGCCAGCAGCACCGGACTAGCGGGGGTTTCAGATACGCAGTATTTT
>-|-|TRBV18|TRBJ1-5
CASSPSDRSTNQPQHF
TGTGCCAGCTCACCATCTGACAGGAGCACCAATCAGCCCCAGCATTTT
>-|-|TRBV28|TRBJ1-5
CASSTAGAGDQPQHF
TGTGCCAGCAGTACCGCGGGGGCCGGAGACCAGCCCCAGCATTTT
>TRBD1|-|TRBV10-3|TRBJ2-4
CAISESGQGQNIQYF
TGTGCCATCAGTGAGTCGGGACAGGGGCAAAACATTCAGTACTTC
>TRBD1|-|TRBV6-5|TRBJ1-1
CASNRLGQVNTEAFF
TGTGCCAGCAACCGACTGGGACAGGTAAACACTGAAGCTTTCTTT
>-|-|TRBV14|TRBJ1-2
CASSQEGTGYGYTF
TGTGCCAGCAGCCAAGAAGGGACGGGCTATGGCTACACCTTC
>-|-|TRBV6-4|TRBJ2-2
CASRKDGGTGELFF
TGTGCCAGCAGGAAAGACGGGGGTACCGGGGAGCTGTTTTTT
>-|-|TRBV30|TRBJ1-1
CAWVVGAANTEAFF
TGTGCCTGGGTAGTTGGGGCAGCCAACACTGAAGCTTTCTTT
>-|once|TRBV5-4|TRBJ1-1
CASSLRGLTEAFF
TGTGCCAGCAGCTTGCGAGGGCTCACTGAAGCTTTCTTT
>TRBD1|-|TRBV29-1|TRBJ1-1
CSAGTGYTEAFF
TGCAGCGCTGGGACAGGGTACACTGAAGCTTTCTTT
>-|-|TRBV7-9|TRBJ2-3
CASSRGTTDTQYF
TGTGCCAGCAGCCGCGGGACCACAGATACGCAGTATTTT
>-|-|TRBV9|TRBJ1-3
CASSASLDSGNTIYF
TGTGCCAGCAGCGCCTCTTTGGACTCTGGAAACACCATATATTTT
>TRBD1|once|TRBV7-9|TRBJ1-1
CASSLGQSPWTEAFF
TGTGCCAGCAGCTTGGGACAGTCGCCTTGGACTGAAGCTTTCTTT
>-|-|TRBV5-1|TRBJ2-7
CASSEVTSDEQYF
TGCGCCAGCAGCGAGGTAACTTCCGACGAGCAGTACTTC
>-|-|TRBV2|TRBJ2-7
CASASRVRPYEQYF
TGTGCCAGCGCTAGTAGAGTTAGGCCCTACGAGCAGTACTTC
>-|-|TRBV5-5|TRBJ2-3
CASSLGRATDTQYF
TGTGCCAGCAGCTTGGGCAGGGCCACAGATACGCAGTATTTT
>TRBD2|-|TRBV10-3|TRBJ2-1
CAISEIAGGPGNEQFF
TGTGCCATCAGTGAGATAGCGGGGGGGCCAGGGAATGAGCAGTTCTTC